This TCR beta chain was sequenced for a study of cytomegalovirus exposure and HLA in healthy donors. Study-wide results and limits: Roughly uniform depth of sequencing across donors was assumed in presence/absence analyses. Rates of TCR association differed by HLA locus in a later analysis, with DRB1 highest and HLA-C lowest.

Primers included in the PCR were 60 Vbeta and 13 Jbeta primers. Libraries were prepared by immunoSEQ multiplex PCR; TCRdb keeps only in-frame clonotypes and omits some of them. The sample includes about 120,000 clones, 60% to 85% seen only once; the top ten take roughly 2.7%. Nominally healthy donors were sampled, though unrecorded immune exposures were likely. On this clone: Antigen specificity is unknown. At one end, the junction sequence differs from germline, possibly due to a read error.

The receptor was isolated from a female donor in good health and CMV-seronegative. Sequencing was performed on PBMCs.

CDR3 DNA: TGTTCCAGCAGCTTAAGGAGGTCAGGGGGGTCCTACGAGCAGTACTTC. Amino acid sequence: CSSSLRRSGGSYEQYF. The chain joins TRBV7-9 to TRBJ2-7, with TRBD1 as a possible D gene (7 bases). Germline V gene sequence: CDR1 SEHNR, CDR2 FQNEAQ (reference sequence). This CDR3 is 16 amino acids long.